This T cell receptor (beta chain) is drawn from a study of cytomegalovirus exposure and HLA in healthy donors. The CDR3 has 15 amino acids. CDR1 and CDR2 from the germline V gene are SGHRS and YFSETQ. V trimming: 4 bases; J trimming: 6 bases; junction bases outside the gene matches: 6. The PCR was carried out with 60 Vbeta primers and 13 Jbeta primers. Profiling relied on immunoSEQ multiplex PCR, and the TCRdb table lists in-frame clones only, not all of them. Of around 100,000 clones in the sample, 78% are singletons; the top ten hold 4.6%. As for this clone: The target antigen is unknown.

Study-wide results and caveats: Later analysis identified 15,000 to 20,000 TCR beta sequences associated with HLA alleles, using a false discovery rate threshold of 0.05.

Sequences were obtained from PBMCs. This chain links TRBV5-1 with TRBJ2-3; 12 positions match TRBD1. The sequence was collected from a woman aged 40 to 50 in good health and CMV-seropositive. The CDR3 region is CASSPGTGGGDTQYF. In DNA, the CDR3 is TGCGCCAGCAGCCCGGGGACAGGGGGCGGTGATACGCAGTATTTT.